The sequence of this TCR beta chain was determined in a study of PD-1 blockade in mismatch repair-deficient tumors. Study background: Patients had eleven to twelve mismatch repair-deficient cancer types and were previously treated and progressing.

Sequencing used immunoSEQ multiplex PCR; TCRdb keeps in-frame clones, though not all of them. The data contain 80,000 to 100,000 clones, 81% of them seen just once; the ten biggest clones take up just over 2.5%. This CDR3 has 13 amino acids. Germline V lookup: CDR1 SGHVS, CDR2 FNYEAQ. V shed 4 bases and J 7 bases; nucleotides not matched to a gene: 6. Study outcomes and limitations: Tumor-resident clones, often absent from pretreatment blood, expanded after pembrolizumab and then contracted.

As to this clone: Its antigen is not known.

Mismatch repair deficiency was confirmed in all patients, by PCR or immunohistochemistry. TCRs were sequenced from a few patients responding to pembrolizumab. The clonotype was recovered from an adult with mismatch repair-deficient cancer. Here the sequenced sample was peripheral blood, taken 12 weeks after starting pembrolizumab. The V gene is TRBV7-6, the J gene TRBJ1-2, with 7 bases identical to TRBD1. The CDR3 DNA sequence: TGTGCCAGCAGCTCCCAAGGGGGCGGTGGCTACACCTTC. This codes for CASSSQGGGGYTF.